This TCR beta chain comes out of a study of T cell changes during pregnancy in multiple sclerosis. This clone occurred once. Generated by immunoSEQ multiplex PCR, the TCRdb table keeps only in-frame clones and is missing some. Among 30,000 to 40,000 clones, roughly nine tenths were seen once, and the ten largest hold roughly 0.45%. Trimming cost V 5 bases and J 2 bases, with 4 bases left between them. This CDR3 has 11 amino acids. Germline V lookup: CDR1 SGDLS, CDR2 YYNGEE. V usage is TRBV9 and J usage is TRBJ1-2; D gene uncertain. This TCR came from a female donor in good health, enrolled as a control in a pregnancy study. The starting material was CD4+ T cells from peripheral blood mononuclear cells, obtained in the third trimester of pregnancy. The chain's CDR3 is CASRQNYGYTF. The DNA for the CDR3 is TGTGCCAGCAGACAGAACTATGGCTACACCTTC.